This T cell receptor beta chain was identified during a study of Graves' ophthalmopathy and Graves' hyperthyroidism. Study-wide context: The authors collected peripheral blood at initial diagnosis, before any treatment. Broader study findings: Discriminating ophthalmopathy from stable hyperthyroidism, a 13-signature model attained a sensitivity of about 90% and a specificity of approximately 81%. Both a 70.59% sensitivity and an approximately 76% specificity characterized the model's predictions of ophthalmopathy progression.

This clonotype has at least ten counts. Its antigen is unknown. The study enrolled ophthalmopathy donors with moderate-to-severe activity, CAS ≥3, NOSPECS ≥4 and duration under 3 months. From RNA, the CDR3 regions of TCR beta chains were amplified and sequenced. Following a first-round RT-PCR that used HTBI primers, a second-round multiplex PCR was carried out. TCRdb re-called the multiplex PCR reads with MiXCR, one entry per CDR3 protein. This table holds about 500,000 distinct CDR3 sequences, roughly 14% found once. J lost 4 bases, V lost 4 bases, and 13 bases had no gene match. Germline CDR1 MGHRA, CDR2 YSYEKL. The CDR3 spans 17 residues.

This chain connects TRBV4-1 to TRBJ1-2, with 9 bases matching TRBD1. The TCR originated in a woman aged 30 to 39 with Graves' ophthalmopathy. Sequenced material: blood. CDR3 residues: CASSLSWGTGLFYGYTF. For the CDR3, the DNA is TGCGCCAGCAGCCTTTCCTGGGGGACAGGGCTTTTCTATGGCTACACCTTC.